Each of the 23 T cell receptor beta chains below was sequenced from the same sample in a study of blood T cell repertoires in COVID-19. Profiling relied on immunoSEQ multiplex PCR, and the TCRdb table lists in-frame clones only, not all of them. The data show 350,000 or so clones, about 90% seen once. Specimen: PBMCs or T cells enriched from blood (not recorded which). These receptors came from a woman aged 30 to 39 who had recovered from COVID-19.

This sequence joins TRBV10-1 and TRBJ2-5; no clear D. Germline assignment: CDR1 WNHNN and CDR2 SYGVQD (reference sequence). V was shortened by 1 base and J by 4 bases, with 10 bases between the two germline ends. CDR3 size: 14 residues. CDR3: CASSEYGQPETQYF. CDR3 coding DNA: TGCGCCAGCAGTGAGTATGGGCAGCCAGAGACCCAGTACTTC.

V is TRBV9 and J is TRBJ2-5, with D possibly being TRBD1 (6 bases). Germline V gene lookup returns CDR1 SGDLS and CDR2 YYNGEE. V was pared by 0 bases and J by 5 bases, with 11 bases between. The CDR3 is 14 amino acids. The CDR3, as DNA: TGTGCCAGCAGCGTAGCCTGGGGGCTGGAGACCCAGTACTTC. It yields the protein CASSVAWGLETQYF.

The CDR3 DNA sequence: TGTGCCACCAGCATCGAGAGGGAAAATCAGCCCCAGCATTTT. Translating gives CATSIERENQPQHF. The rearrangement joins TRBV15 to TRBJ1-5; D unclear. V dropped 4 bases and J dropped 4 bases, with 11 bases sitting between them. Germline V gene lookup returns CDR1 LNHNV and CDR2 YYDKDF (reference sequence). The CDR3 loop spans 14 amino acids.

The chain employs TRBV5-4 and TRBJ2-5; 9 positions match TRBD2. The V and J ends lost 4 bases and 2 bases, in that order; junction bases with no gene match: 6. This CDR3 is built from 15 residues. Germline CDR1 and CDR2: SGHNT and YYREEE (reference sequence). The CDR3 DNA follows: TGTGCCAGCAGCCGGGAGCTAGCGGGGCAAGAGACCCAGTACTTC. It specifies CASSRELAGQETQYF.

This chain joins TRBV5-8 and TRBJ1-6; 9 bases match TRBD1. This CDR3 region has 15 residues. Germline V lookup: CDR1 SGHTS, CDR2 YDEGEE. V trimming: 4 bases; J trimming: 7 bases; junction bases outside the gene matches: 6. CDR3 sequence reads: CASSRGTGRNSPLHF. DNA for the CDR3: TGTGCCAGCAGCAGGGGGACAGGGCGAAATTCACCCCTCCACTTT.

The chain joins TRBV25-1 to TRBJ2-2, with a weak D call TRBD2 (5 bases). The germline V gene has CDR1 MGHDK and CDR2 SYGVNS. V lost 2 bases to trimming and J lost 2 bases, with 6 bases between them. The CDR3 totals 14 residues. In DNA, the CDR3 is TGTGCCAGCAGTGAACGGGGTAACACCGGGGAGCTGTTTTTT. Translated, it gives CASSERGNTGELFF.

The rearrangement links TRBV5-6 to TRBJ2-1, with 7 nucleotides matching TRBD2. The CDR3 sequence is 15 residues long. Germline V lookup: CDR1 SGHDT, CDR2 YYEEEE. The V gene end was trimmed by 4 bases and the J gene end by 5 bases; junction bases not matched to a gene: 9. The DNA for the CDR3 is TGTGCCAGCAGCACGCGTGGGGGGGTTAACAATGAGCAGTTCTTC. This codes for CASSTRGGVNNEQFF.

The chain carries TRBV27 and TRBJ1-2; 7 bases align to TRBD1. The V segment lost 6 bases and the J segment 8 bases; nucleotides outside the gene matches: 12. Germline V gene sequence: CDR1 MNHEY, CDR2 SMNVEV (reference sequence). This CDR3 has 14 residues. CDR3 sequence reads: CASRRGTAYEGYTF. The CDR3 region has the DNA TGTGCCAGCAGGCGCGGGACAGCTTATGAAGGCTACACCTTC.

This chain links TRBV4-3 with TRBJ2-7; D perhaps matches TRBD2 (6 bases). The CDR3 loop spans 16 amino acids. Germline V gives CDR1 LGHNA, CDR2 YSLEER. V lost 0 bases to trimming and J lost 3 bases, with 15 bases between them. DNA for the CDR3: TGCGCCAGCAGCCAAGATCTAACGGGGGTGTTCTACGAGCAGTACTTC. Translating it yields CASSQDLTGVFYEQYF.

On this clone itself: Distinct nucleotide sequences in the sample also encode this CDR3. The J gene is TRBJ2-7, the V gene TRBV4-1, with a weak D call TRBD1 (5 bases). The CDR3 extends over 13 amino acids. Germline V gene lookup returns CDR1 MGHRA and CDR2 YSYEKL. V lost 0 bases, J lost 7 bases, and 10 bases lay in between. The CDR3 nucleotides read TGCGCCAGCAGCCAAGATACAGGTTTGGAGCAGTACTTC. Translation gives CASSQDTGLEQYF.

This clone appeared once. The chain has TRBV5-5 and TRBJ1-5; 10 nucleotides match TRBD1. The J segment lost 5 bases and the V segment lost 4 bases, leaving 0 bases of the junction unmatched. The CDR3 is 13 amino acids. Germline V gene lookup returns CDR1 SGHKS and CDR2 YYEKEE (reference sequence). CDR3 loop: CASSGTGDQPQHF. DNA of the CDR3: TGTGCCAGCAGCGGGACAGGGGATCAGCCCCAGCATTTT.

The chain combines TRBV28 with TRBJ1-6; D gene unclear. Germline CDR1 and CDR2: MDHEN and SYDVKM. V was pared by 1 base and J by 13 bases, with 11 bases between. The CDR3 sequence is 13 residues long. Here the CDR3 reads CASSLSQIGPLHF. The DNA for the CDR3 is TGTGCCAGCAGTTTATCGCAGATTGGTCCCCTCCACTTT.

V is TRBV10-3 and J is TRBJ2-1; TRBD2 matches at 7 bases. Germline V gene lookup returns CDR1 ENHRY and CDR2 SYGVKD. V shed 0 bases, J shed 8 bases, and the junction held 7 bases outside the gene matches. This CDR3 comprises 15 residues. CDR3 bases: TGTGCCATCAGTGAGTCGGGGGGAGGGGTCGATGAGCAGTTCTTC. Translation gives CAISESGGGVDEQFF.

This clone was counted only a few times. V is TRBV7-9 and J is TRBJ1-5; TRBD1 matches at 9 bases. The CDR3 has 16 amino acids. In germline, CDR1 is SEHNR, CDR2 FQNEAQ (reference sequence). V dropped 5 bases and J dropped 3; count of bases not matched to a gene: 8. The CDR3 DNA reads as TGTGCCAGCAGCCGCGACAGGGGGGCCTACAATCAGCCCCAGCATTTT. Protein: CASSRDRGAYNQPQHF.

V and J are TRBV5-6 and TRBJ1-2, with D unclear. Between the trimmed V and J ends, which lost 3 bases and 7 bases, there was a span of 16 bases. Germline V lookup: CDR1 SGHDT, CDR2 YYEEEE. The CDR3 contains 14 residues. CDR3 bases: TGTGCCAGCAGCTCCCACCAGTGGTCTCTTGGCTACACCTTC. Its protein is CASSSHQWSLGYTF.

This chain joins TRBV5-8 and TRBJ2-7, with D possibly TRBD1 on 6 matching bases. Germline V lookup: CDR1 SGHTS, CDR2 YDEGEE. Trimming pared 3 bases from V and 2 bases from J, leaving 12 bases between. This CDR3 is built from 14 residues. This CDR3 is CASSSRTVTYEQYF. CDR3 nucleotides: TGTGCCAGCAGCTCACGGACAGTGACCTACGAGCAGTACTTC.

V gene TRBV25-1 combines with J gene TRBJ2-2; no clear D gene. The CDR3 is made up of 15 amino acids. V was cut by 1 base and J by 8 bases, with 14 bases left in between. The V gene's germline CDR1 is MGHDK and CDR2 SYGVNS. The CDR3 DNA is TGTGCCAGCAGTGAATCAAAGGCGCTGCGGGGGGAGCTGTTTTTT. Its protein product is CASSESKALRGELFF.

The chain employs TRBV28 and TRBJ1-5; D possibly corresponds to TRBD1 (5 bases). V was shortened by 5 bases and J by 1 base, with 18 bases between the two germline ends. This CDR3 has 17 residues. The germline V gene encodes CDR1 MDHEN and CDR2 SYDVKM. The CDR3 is CASSPYLIRGSNQPQHF. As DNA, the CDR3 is TGTGCCAGCAGTCCCTACCTAATCCGGGGGAGCAATCAGCCCCAGCATTTT. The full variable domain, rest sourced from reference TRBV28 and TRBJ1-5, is DVKVTQSSRYLVKRTGEKVFLECVQDMDHENMFWYRQDPGLGLRLIYFSYDVKMKEKGDIPEGYSVSREKKERFSLILESASTNQTSMYLCASSPYLIRGSNQPQHFGDGTRLSIL.

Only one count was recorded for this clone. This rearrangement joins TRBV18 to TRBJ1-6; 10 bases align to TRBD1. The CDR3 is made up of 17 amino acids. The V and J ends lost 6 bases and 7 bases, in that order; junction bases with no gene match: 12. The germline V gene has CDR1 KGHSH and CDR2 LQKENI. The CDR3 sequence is CASSPIRGDRGNSPLHF. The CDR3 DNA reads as TGTGCCAGCTCCCCCATCCGGGGGGACAGGGGCAATTCACCCCTCCACTTT.

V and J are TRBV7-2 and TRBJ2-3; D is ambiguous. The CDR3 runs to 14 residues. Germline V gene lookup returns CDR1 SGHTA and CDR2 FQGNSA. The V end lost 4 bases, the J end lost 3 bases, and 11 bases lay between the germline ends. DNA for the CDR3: TGTGCCAGCAGCTCCAAACGCCAGACAGATACGCAGTATTTT. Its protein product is CASSSKRQTDTQYF.

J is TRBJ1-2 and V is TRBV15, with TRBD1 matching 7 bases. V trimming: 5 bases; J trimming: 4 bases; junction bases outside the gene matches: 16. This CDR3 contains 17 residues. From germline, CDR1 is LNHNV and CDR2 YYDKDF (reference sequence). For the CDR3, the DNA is TGTGCCACCAGCGCGAAGGGGGCCGGAGCGGCATTCTATGGCTACACCTTC. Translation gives CATSAKGAGAAFYGYTF.

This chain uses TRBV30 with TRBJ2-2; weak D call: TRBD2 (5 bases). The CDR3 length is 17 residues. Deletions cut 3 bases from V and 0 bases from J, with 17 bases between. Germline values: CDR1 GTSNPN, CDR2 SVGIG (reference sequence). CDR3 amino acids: CAWRWAGPFANTGELFF. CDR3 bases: TGTGCCTGGAGGTGGGCGGGCCCGTTCGCGAACACCGGGGAGCTGTTTTTT.

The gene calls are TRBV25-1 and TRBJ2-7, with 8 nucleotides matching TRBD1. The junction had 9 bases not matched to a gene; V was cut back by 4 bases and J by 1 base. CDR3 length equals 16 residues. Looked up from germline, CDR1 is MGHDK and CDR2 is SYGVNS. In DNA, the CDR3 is TGTGCCAGCAGTGGCCCCCCGGGACAGGTGTCCTACGAGCAGTACTTC. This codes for CASSGPPGQVSYEQYF.